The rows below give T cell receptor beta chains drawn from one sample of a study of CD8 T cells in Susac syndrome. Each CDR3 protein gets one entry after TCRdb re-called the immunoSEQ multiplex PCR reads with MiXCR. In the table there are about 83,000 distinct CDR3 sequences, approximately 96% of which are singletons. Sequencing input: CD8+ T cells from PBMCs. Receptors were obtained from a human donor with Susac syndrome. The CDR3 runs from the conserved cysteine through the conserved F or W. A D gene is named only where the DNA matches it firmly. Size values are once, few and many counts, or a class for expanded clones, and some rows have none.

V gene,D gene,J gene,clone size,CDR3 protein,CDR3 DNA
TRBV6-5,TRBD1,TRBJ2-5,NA,CASSPGQGAAETQYF,TGTGCCAGCAGTCCTGGACAGGGGGCAGCGGAGACCCAGTACTTC
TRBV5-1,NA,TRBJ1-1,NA,CASSGGLPKEAFF,TGCGCCAGCAGCGGGGGACTCCCCAAGGAAGCTTTCTTT
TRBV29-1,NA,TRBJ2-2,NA,CSVAQRANTGELFF,TGCAGCGTTGCTCAGCGGGCGAACACCGGGGAGCTGTTTTTT
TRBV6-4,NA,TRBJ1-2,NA,CANPSGLNYGYTF,TGTGCCAACCCATCGGGGCTCAACTATGGCTACACCTTC
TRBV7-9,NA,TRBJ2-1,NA,CASRLNNEQFF,TGTGCCAGCAGACTGAACAATGAGCAGTTCTTC
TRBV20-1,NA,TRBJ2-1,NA,CSAPGPKAGNEQFF,TGCAGTGCCCCCGGGCCTAAAGCGGGCAATGAGCAGTTCTTC
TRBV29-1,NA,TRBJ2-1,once,CRGTSPYNEQFF,TGCAGGGGGACTTCACCCTACAATGAGCAGTTCTTC
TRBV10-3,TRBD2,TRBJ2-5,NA,CAISASGRARETQYF,TGTGCCATCAGTGCGAGCGGGAGGGCCCGAGAGACCCAGTACTTC
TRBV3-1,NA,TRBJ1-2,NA,CASSQDWTRADHGYTF,TGTGCCAGCAGCCAAGATTGGACTAGAGCCGACCATGGCTACACCTTC
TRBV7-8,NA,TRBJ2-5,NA,CASSSLPGPPTQYF,TGTGCCAGCAGTTCCCTCCCGGGACCCCCGACCCAGTACTTC
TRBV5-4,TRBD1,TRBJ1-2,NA,CASSLAVRQGLDYGYTF,TGTGCCAGCAGCTTAGCGGTCCGACAGGGTCTTGACTATGGCTACACCTTC
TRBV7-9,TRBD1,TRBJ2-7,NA,CASRDQTGTYEQYF,TGTGCCAGCAGGGACCAGACAGGGACCTACGAGCAGTACTTC
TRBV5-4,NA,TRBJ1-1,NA,CASSPGPANTEAFF,TGTGCCAGCAGCCCGGGACCCGCGAACACTGAAGCTTTCTTT